The 31 T cell receptor beta chains presented below share a single source sample, sequenced in a study of cytomegalovirus exposure and HLA in healthy donors. 13 Jbeta primers and 60 Vbeta primers were used for the PCR. The data were produced by immunoSEQ multiplex PCR, yet TCRdb's version contains in-frame clones alone and is incomplete. The top ten hold 1.8% of the sample, which has approximately 220,000 clones, almost 80% seen once. What was sequenced was PBMCs. The receptors come from a male donor in good health and CMV-seronegative.

In this sample, this clone turned up a few times. The rearrangement joins TRBV4-3 to TRBJ1-4; D perhaps matches TRBD1 (6 bases). The CDR3 is made up of 16 amino acids. Germline CDR1 reads LGHNA; CDR2 reads YSLEER. Trimming cost V 4 bases and J 5 bases, with 17 bases left between them. The CDR3 protein is CASSPRFKGVNEKLFF. The CDR3 DNA reads TGCGCCAGCAGCCCCCGGTTTAAGGGGGTAAATGAAAAACTGTTTTTT.

The V and J genes are TRBV7-3 and TRBJ2-1, with 11 positions matching TRBD2. With 5 bases clipped from V and 5 bases from J, the junction kept 5 bases outside the gene matches. CDR3 size: 15 residues. Per germline, CDR1 SGHTA and CDR2 FQGTGA. CDR3 sequence: CASSLTSGSHNEQFF. The CDR3 nucleotides are TGTGCCAGCAGCCTCACTAGCGGGAGCCACAATGAGCAGTTCTTC.

Remarks on this clone: Within the sample, other DNA sequences also encode this same CDR3. The V and J genes are TRBV9 and TRBJ2-7; TRBD1 aligns across 7 bases. CDR1 SGDLS and CDR2 YYNGEE come from the germline V gene. The V gene end was trimmed by 2 bases and the J gene end by 0 bases; junction bases not matched to a gene: 2. This CDR3 has 14 residues. This CDR3 reads CASSVGTDSYEQYF. The CDR3 region has the DNA TGTGCCAGCAGCGTTGGGACAGACTCCTACGAGCAGTACTTC. The full variable domain, with the rest looked up from reference TRBV9 and TRBJ2-7, is DSGVTQTPKHLITATGQRVTLRCSPRSGDLSVYWYQQSLDQGLQFLIQYYNGEERAKGNILERFSAQQFPDLHSELNLSSLELGDSALYFCASSVGTDSYEQYFGPGTRLTVT.

The gene calls are TRBV19 and TRBJ1-2; TRBD1 matches 12 bases. Germline values: CDR1 LNHDA, CDR2 SQIVND (reference sequence). V dropped 1 base and J dropped 7; count of bases not matched to a gene: 1. The length of the CDR3 is 14 residues. The CDR3 DNA reads as TGTGCCAGTAGTATAGGGGACAGGGGGCCTGGCTACACCTTC. It yields the protein CASSIGDRGPGYTF.

The CDR3 nucleotides read TGTGCCAGCAGCTTAGGCCCAGGGGGAGAGACCCAGTACTTC. It yields the protein CASSLGPGGETQYF. This chain links TRBV11-3 with TRBJ2-5; 7 bases line up with TRBD1. Looked up from germline, CDR1 is SGHNT and CDR2 is YENEEA. V gave up 1 base and J gave up 4 bases; unmatched junction bases: 3. The CDR3 extends over 14 amino acids.

The rearrangement links TRBV28 to TRBJ2-7; D gene unclear. The germline V gene has CDR1 MDHEN and CDR2 SYDVKM. Trimming took 5 bases from V and 9 from J, leaving 11 bases between them. The CDR3 spans 11 residues. CDR3 protein: CASSIPSGQYF. The CDR3 bases are TGTGCCAGCAGTATTCCGTCCGGGCAGTACTTC.

The genes are TRBV7-2 and TRBJ1-6; D is unclear. This CDR3 contains 16 residues. The V end was cut by 5 bases, the J end by 6 bases, with 17 bases between. Germline-derived CDR1 and CDR2 are SGHTA and FQGNSA. The CDR3, as DNA: TGTGCCAGCAGCCCATCGCACAGTCTGAGTAATTCACCCCTCCACTTT. It yields the protein CASSPSHSLSNSPLHF.

J is TRBJ2-5 and V is TRBV5-1; D possibly corresponds to TRBD1 (6 bases). The J call may be wrong; the DNA end is better matched by TRBJ2-7. The CDR3 has 15 residues. The germline CDR1 and CDR2 sequences are SGHRS and YFSETQ. The CDR3 loop reads CASSRGDTGSYEQYF. The CDR3 nucleotides are TGCGCCAGCAGCCGAGGGGACACGGGCTCCTACGAGCAGTACTTC.

J is TRBJ2-1 and V is TRBV18, with D maybe TRBD2 (7 bases). This CDR3 comprises 18 residues. Deletions cut 0 bases from V and 7 bases from J, with 22 bases between. The germline gives CDR1 KGHSH, CDR2 LQKENI. The CDR3 DNA sequence: TGTGCCAGCTCACCACCGATCTCTCTTGGGGGGGCGCAGAATGAGCAGTTCTTC. It encodes CASSPPISLGGAQNEQFF.

The chain is built from TRBV2 and TRBJ1-6; 7 bases map to TRBD1. There are 14 residues in the CDR3. Unmatched junction bases numbered 1, after V lost 1 base and J lost 7 bases. From germline, CDR1 is SNHLY and CDR2 FYNNEI. CDR3 in DNA: TGTGCCAGCAGTGAAGGACAGGGAAATTCACCCCTCCACTTT. Translating it yields CASSEGQGNSPLHF. Together with reference TRBV2 and TRBJ1-6, the CDR3 gives the full variable domain: EPEVTQTPSHQVTQMGQEVILRCVPISNHLYFYWYRQILGQKVEFLVSFYNNEISEKSEIFDDQFSVERPDGSNFTLKIRSTKLEDSAMYFCASSEGQGNSPLHFGNGTRLTVT.

V and J are TRBV2 and TRBJ1-6, with 8 bases fitting TRBD1. This CDR3 has 15 residues. V shed 0 bases, J shed 9 bases, and the junction held 4 bases outside the gene matches. Germline V lookup: CDR1 SNHLY, CDR2 FYNNEI. This CDR3 reads CASSEAGTGSSPLHF. CDR3 bases: TGTGCCAGCAGTGAAGCGGGGACAGGATCTTCACCCCTCCACTTT. Based on the CDR3 plus reference TRBV2 and TRBJ1-6, the full variable domain is EPEVTQTPSHQVTQMGQEVILRCVPISNHLYFYWYRQILGQKVEFLVSFYNNEISEKSEIFDDQFSVERPDGSNFTLKIRSTKLEDSAMYFCASSEAGTGSSPLHFGNGTRLTVT.

The chain has TRBV5-1 and TRBJ2-3; D gene ambiguous. The germline gives CDR1 SGHRS, CDR2 YFSETQ. This CDR3 has 12 residues. Trimming removed 5 bases at V and 0 bases at J, with 4 bases between. The CDR3 region is CASRYSTDTQYF. In DNA form, the CDR3 reads TGCGCCAGCAGATATAGCACAGATACGCAGTATTTT. The variable domain in full, completed from reference TRBV5-1 and TRBJ2-3, reads KAGVTQTPRYLIKTRGQQVTLSCSPISGHRSVSWYQQTPGQGLQFLFEYFSETQRNKGNFPGRFSGRQFSNSRSEMNVSTLELGDSALYLCASRYSTDTQYFGPGTRLTVL.

The chain has TRBV28 and TRBJ2-7; 9 bases map to TRBD2. CDR3 length equals 13 residues. Germline V gene data show CDR1 as MDHEN and CDR2 as SYDVKM. V shed 8 bases and J 5 bases; nucleotides not matched to a gene: 7. This CDR3 is CASEIAGDHEQYF. CDR3 coding DNA: TGTGCCAGCGAAATAGCGGGAGACCACGAGCAGTACTTC.

The J gene is TRBJ1-1, the V gene TRBV2; the D is unclear. This CDR3 is built from 13 residues. The ends were cut back, 3 bases at V and 0 bases at J, with 5 bases in the middle. Per germline, CDR1 SNHLY and CDR2 FYNNEI. The CDR3 nucleotides are TGTGCCAGCAGTGATGGAGTGAACACTGAAGCTTTCTTT. It specifies CASSDGVNTEAFF.

The CDR3 nucleotides are TGTGCCAGCAGCTCGGACAGGGGCACTGAAGCTTTCTTT. The encoded protein is CASSSDRGTEAFF. V and J are TRBV11-2 and TRBJ1-1; 9 bases are shared with TRBD1. Trimming took 4 bases from V and 4 from J; bases not matched to a gene: 1. The CDR3 has 13 amino acids. The germline CDR1 and CDR2 sequences are SGHAT and FQNNGV. The full variable domain, completed using reference TRBV11-2 and TRBJ1-1, is EAGVAQSPRYKIIEKRQSVAFWCNPISGHATLYWYQQILGQGPKLLIQFQNNGVVDDSQLPKDRFSAERLKGVDSTLKIQPAKLEDSAVYLCASSSDRGTEAFFGQGTRLTVV.

The CDR3 loop reads CASSLAQGTYEQYF. CDR3 coding DNA: TGTGCCAGCAGCTTAGCACAGGGCACCTACGAGCAGTACTTC. The chain combines TRBV11-2 with TRBJ2-7, with D perhaps matching TRBD1 (6 bases). Trimming removed 1 base at V and 2 bases at J, with 9 bases between. The CDR3 spans 14 residues. Germline assignment: CDR1 SGHAT and CDR2 FQNNGV.

V gene TRBV28 combines with J gene TRBJ1-1; D is ambiguous. CDR3 length: 15 amino acids. The V and J ends lost 7 bases and 10 bases respectively, with 25 bases between them. CDR1 and CDR2 from the germline V gene are MDHEN and SYDVKM. The CDR3 sequence is CASTENNRVLLTAFF. CDR3 sequence (DNA): TGTGCCAGCACCGAAAACAACCGGGTCCTACTTACAGCTTTCTTT.

The rearrangement joins TRBV4-3 to TRBJ2-7; D unclear. The CDR3 extends over 13 amino acids. V lost 1 base and J 3 bases, leaving 7 bases between the germline ends. The germline CDR1 and CDR2 sequences are LGHNA and YSLEER. The CDR3 bases are TGCGCCAGCAGCCAAGGGCTAGGCTACGAGCAGTACTTC. Residues: CASSQGLGYEQYF.

The rearrangement joins TRBV27 to TRBJ2-7; 9 nucleotides agree with TRBD2. The V gene's germline CDR1 is MNHEY and CDR2 SMNVEV (reference sequence). The CDR3 is 13 residues long. Germline trimming cut 6 bases from V and 2 bases from J; bases unmatched to any gene: 2. CDR3 in DNA: TGTGCCAGCAGGACTAGCGGTACCTACGAGCAGTACTTC. This encodes CASRTSGTYEQYF.

V is TRBV7-8 and J is TRBJ1-1; tentative D call: TRBD1 (5 bases). V dropped 1 base and J dropped 8 bases, with 14 bases sitting between them. The CDR3 extends over 14 amino acids. The germline V gene encodes CDR1 SGHVS and CDR2 FQNEAQ. In DNA form, the CDR3 reads TGTGCCAGCAGCTTAGTGTCGGGCAGGGCGGAAGCTTTCTTT. Amino acid sequence: CASSLVSGRAEAFF.

The CDR3 is CASSERDTGELFF. CDR3 DNA: TGTGCCAGCAGCGAGAGAGACACCGGGGAGCTGTTTTTT. The V call is TRBV11-3, the J call TRBJ2-2; D not certain. Trimming cost V 5 bases and J 3 bases, with 7 bases left between them. The CDR3 runs to 13 residues. CDR1 is SGHNT, CDR2 YENEEA, per germline.

This chain uses TRBV18 with TRBJ1-4; D is unclear. Trimming removed 3 bases from V and 14 bases from J, with 10 bases in between. This CDR3 spans 11 amino acids. Germline CDR1 reads KGHSH; CDR2 reads LQKENI. The CDR3 loop is CASSPGLVLFF. The CDR3, as DNA: TGTGCCAGCTCACCGGGCCTGGTTCTGTTTTTT.

The chain employs TRBV29-1 and TRBJ2-5; 7 nucleotides line up with TRBD1. Germline-derived CDR1 and CDR2 are SQVTM and ANQGSEA. Trimming at V came to 7 bases and at J to 6 bases, leaving 14 bases not matched to a gene. The CDR3 contains 14 residues. The CDR3 nucleotides are TGCAGCGGGCACACAGGGGCCCCGAGCCAGACCCAGTACTTC. This sequence encodes CSGHTGAPSQTQYF.

The CDR3, as DNA: TGTGCCAGCAGTTATTTCAGGTCTGGAAACACCATATATTTT. Translating gives CASSYFRSGNTIYF. The chain employs TRBV6-5 and TRBJ1-3; D unclear. The V end was cut by 3 bases, the J end by 1 base, with 7 bases between. The CDR3 is made up of 14 amino acids. The germline V gene has CDR1 MNHEY and CDR2 SVGAGI.

V gene TRBV15 combines with J gene TRBJ2-7; TRBD1 agrees at 8 bases. V was clipped by 3 bases and J by 0 bases; unmatched bases: 7. The CDR3 sequence is 16 residues long. CDR1 and CDR2 from the germline V gene are LNHNV and YYDKDF (reference sequence). The CDR3 loop reads CATSSVRTGSSYEQYF. The CDR3 DNA reads TGTGCCACCAGCAGTGTCAGGACAGGGAGCTCCTACGAGCAGTACTTC.

This sequence joins TRBV27 and TRBJ1-1; the D is unclear. Germline assignment: CDR1 MNHEY and CDR2 SMNVEV (reference sequence). The CDR3 totals 14 residues. Trimming stripped 5 bases from V and 4 bases from J, with 14 bases between. The DNA for the CDR3 is TGTGCCAGCAGTCGGGTGTGGCTGGCCACTGAAGCTTTCTTT. Residues: CASSRVWLATEAFF.

The chain uses TRBV5-1 and TRBJ2-1, with D unresolved. Germline V gene lookup returns CDR1 SGHRS and CDR2 YFSETQ. V dropped 4 bases and J dropped 7 bases, with 15 bases sitting between them. This CDR3 region has 14 residues. Here the CDR3 reads CASSATPPTNEQFF. CDR3 DNA sequence: TGCGCCAGCAGCGCCACTCCCCCGACAAATGAGCAGTTCTTC.

CDR3 in DNA: TGTGCCAGTAGTATAGGACAGGGGGCAGATACGCAGTATTTT. Its translation is CASSIGQGADTQYF. The V call is TRBV19, the J call TRBJ2-3; 9 bases align to TRBD1. Per the germline V gene, CDR1 is LNHDA and CDR2 is SQIVND (reference sequence). The CDR3 totals 14 residues. The V gene end was trimmed by 1 base and the J gene end by 4 bases; junction bases not matched to a gene: 0.

The count of this clone is one. The chain employs TRBV6-5 and TRBJ1-1; TRBD1 aligns across 11 bases. With 7 bases clipped from V and 2 bases from J, the junction kept 3 bases outside the gene matches. The CDR3 extends over 14 amino acids. The germline V gene has CDR1 MNHEY and CDR2 SVGAGI. Written as DNA, the CDR3 is TGTGCCAGCATGGGGACAGGGGGTAACACTGAAGCTTTCTTT. Translation gives CASMGTGGNTEAFF.

The chain links TRBV5-1 to TRBJ2-1; TRBD1 aligns across 8 bases. Germline loops: CDR1 SGHRS, CDR2 YFSETQ. This CDR3 region has 16 residues. V lost 4 bases to trimming and J lost 4 bases; unmatched junction nucleotides: 10. The CDR3 protein is CASSPAGTGLYNEQFF. CDR3 DNA: TGCGCCAGCAGCCCGGCCGGGACAGGACTATACAATGAGCAGTTCTTC.

This clone has a handful of counts. The V call is TRBV15, the J call TRBJ1-5, with D perhaps TRBD1 (5 bases). V was shortened by 7 bases and J by 0 bases, with 22 bases between the two germline ends. The germline V gene has CDR1 LNHNV and CDR2 YYDKDF (reference sequence). CDR3 length equals 18 residues. CDR3: CATTPTPGLTYSNQPQHF. CDR3 bases: TGTGCCACCACCCCGACACCGGGACTCACTTATAGCAATCAGCCCCAGCATTTT.